This T cell receptor (beta chain) was observed in a study of neoadjuvant nivolumab and ipilimumab in lung cancer. Study results and caveats: Higher pretherapy blood TCR richness went with higher resected-tumor richness. Only two of four nivolumab-treated tumors gained richness and clonality by surgery. TCR richness and clonality were higher in tumors than adjacent uninvolved lung.

Judged by abundance, this clone is large (0.1 to 1%). Antigen unknown. Germline loops: CDR1 MGHRA, CDR2 YSYEKL. The CDR3 has 14 residues. J lost 12 bases, V lost 4 bases, and 14 bases had no gene match. TCRdb's copy holds only in-frame clones and misses some; the assay was immunoSEQ multiplex PCR. Of some 7,000 clones in the sample, approximately 80% were seen once. The sequence came from an adult with non-small cell lung cancer. Sequencing used tumor tissue, obtained after neoadjuvant nivolumab, alone or with ipilimumab, at or shortly before surgery. The chain couples TRBV4-1 to TRBJ1-1, with 7 bases aligning to TRBD1. This chain's CDR3 is CASSRPEQGIPTFF. CDR3 bases: TGCGCCAGCAGCCGCCCGGAACAGGGGATCCCCACTTTCTTT.